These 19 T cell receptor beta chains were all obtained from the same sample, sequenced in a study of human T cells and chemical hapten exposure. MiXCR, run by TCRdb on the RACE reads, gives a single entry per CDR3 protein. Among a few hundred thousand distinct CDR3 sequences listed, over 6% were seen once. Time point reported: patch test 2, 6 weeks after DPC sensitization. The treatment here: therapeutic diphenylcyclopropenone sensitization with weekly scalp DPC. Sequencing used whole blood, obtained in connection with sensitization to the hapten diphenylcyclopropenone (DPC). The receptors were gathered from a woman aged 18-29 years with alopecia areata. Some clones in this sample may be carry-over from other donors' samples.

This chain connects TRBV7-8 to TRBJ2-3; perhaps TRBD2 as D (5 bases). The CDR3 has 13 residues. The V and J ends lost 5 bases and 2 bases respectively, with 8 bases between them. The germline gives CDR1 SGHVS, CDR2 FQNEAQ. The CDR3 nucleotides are TGTGCCAGCAGCCGGACTGTCACAGATACGCAGTATTTT. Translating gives CASSRTVTDTQYF. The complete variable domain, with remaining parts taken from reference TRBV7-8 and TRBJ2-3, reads GAGVSQSPRYKVAKRGQDVALRCDPISGHVSLFWYQQALGQGPEFLTYFQNEAQLDKSGLPSDRFFAERPEGSVSTLKIQRTQQEDSAVYLCASSRTVTDTQYFGPGTRLTVL.

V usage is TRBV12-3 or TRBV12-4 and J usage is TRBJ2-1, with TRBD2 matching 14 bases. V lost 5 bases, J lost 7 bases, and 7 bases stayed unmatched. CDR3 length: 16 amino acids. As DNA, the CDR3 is TGTGCCAGCAGTCTTGGACTAGCGGGGGGCAGTAATGAGCAGTTCTTC. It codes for CASSLGLAGGSNEQFF.

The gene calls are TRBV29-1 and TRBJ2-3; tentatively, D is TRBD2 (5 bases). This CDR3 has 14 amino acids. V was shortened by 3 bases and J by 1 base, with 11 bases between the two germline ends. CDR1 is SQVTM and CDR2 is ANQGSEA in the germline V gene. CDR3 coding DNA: TGCAGCGTTGATGCACGGGATCGCACAGATACGCAGTATTTT. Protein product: CSVDARDRTDTQYF.

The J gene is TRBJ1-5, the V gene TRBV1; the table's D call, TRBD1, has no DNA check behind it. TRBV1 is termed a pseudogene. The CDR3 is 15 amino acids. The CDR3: CTTPEDRGSNQPQHF. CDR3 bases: TGCACCACCCCAGAGGACAGGGGTAGCAATCAGCCCCAGCATTTT.

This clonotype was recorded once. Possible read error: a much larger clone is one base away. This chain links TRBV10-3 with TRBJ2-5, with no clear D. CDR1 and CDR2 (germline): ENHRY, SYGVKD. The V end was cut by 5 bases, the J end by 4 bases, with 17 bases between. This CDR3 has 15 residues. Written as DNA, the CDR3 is TGTGCCATCAGTTCATCCGCGGTGGTAGGAGAGACCCAGTACTTC. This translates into CAISSSAVVGETQYF.

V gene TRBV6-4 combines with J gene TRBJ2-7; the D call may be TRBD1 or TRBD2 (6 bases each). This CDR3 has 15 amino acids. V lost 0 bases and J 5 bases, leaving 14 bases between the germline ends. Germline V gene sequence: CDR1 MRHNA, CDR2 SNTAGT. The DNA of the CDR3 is TGTGCCAGCAGTGACTCGATTGGGGGGCGCGACGAGCAGTACTTC. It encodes CASSDSIGGRDEQYF.

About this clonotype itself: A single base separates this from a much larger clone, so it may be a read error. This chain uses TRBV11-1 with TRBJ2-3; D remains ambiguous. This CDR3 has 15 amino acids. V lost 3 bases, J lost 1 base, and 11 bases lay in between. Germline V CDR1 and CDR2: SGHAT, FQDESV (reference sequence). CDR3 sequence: CASSFEARGTDTQYF. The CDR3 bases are TGTGCCAGCAGCTTTGAGGCCCGAGGCACAGATACGCAGTATTTT.

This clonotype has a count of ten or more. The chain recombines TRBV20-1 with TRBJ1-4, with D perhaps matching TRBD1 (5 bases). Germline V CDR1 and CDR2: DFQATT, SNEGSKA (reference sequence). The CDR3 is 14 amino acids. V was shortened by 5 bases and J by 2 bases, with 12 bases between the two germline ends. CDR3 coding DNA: TGCAGTGCTGGATCGGGACGGACTAATGAAAAACTGTTTTTT. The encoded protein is CSAGSGRTNEKLFF.

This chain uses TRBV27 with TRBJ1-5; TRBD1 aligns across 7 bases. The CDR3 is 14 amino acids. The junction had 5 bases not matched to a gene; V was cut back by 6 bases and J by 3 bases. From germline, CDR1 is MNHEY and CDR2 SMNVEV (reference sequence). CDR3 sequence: CASRQEGANQPQHF. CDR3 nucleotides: TGTGCCAGCAGGCAGGAGGGGGCCAATCAGCCCCAGCATTTT.

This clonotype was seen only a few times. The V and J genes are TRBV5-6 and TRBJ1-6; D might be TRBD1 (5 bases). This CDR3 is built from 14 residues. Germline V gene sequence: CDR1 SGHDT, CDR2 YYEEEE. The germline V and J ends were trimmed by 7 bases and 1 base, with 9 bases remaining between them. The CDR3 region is CASGQGSYNSPLHF. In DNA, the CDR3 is TGTGCCAGCGGGCAGGGTTCCTATAATTCACCCCTCCACTTT.

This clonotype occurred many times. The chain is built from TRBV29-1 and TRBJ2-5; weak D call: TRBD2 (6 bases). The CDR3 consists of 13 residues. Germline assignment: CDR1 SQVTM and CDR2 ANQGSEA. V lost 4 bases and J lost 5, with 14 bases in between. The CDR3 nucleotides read TGCAGCGTTGCCGGGGGAAGGGAGGAGACCCAGTACTTC. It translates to CSVAGGREETQYF.

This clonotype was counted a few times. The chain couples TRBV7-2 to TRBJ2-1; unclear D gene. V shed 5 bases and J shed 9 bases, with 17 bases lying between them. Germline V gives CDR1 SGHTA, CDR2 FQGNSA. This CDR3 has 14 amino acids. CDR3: CASSRIEGRSEQFF. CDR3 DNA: TGTGCCAGCAGCCGGATCGAAGGAAGGAGTGAGCAGTTCTTC.

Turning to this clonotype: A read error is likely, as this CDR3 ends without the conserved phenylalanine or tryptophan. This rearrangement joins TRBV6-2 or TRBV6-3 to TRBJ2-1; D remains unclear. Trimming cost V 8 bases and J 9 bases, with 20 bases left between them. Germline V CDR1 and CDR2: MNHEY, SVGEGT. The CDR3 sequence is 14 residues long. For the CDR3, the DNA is TGTGCCAGCTTAAGGCCACAAAATCACGGTGAGCAGTTCATC. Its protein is CASLRPQNHGEQFI.

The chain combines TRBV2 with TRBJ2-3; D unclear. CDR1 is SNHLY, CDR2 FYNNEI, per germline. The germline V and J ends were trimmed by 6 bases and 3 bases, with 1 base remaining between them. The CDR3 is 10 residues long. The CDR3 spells CASRTDTQYF. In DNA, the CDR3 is TGTGCCAGCAGAACAGATACGCAGTATTTT. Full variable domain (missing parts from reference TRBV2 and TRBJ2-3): EPEVTQTPSHQVTQMGQEVILRCVPISNHLYFYWYRQILGQKVEFLVSFYNNEISEKSEIFDDQFSVERPDGSNFTLKIRSTKLEDSAMYFCASRTDTQYFGPGTRLTVL.

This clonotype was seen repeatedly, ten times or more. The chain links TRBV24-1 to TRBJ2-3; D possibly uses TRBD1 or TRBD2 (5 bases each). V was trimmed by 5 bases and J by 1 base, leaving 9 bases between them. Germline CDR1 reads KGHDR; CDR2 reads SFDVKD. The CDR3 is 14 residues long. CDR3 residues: CATSGGFGTDTQYF. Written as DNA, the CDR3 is TGTGCCACCAGTGGGGGGTTCGGCACAGATACGCAGTATTTT.

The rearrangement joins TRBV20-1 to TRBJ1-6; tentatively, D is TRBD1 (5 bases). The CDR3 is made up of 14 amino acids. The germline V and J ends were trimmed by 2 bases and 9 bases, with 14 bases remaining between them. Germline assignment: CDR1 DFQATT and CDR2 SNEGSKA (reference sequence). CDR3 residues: CSARSWGGRSPLHF. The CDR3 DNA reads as TGCAGTGCTAGATCCTGGGGCGGGCGTTCACCCCTCCACTTT.

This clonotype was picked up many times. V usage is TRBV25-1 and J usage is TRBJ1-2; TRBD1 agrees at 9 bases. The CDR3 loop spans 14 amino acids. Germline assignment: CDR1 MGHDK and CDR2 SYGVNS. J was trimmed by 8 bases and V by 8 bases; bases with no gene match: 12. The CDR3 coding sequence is TGTGCCAGCCGGCCGGCGGGACAGGGCGGCGGCTACACCTTC. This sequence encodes CASRPAGQGGGYTF.

CDR3 amino acids: CASSYWWTGAEAFF. CDR3 sequence (DNA): TGTGCCAGCAGTTACTGGTGGACAGGGGCTGAAGCTTTCTTT. The chain is built from TRBV6-2 or TRBV6-3 and TRBJ1-1; 9 nucleotides align to TRBD1. With V trimmed by 1 base and J by 6 bases, 3 bases remained unmatched. The V gene's germline CDR1 is MNHEY and CDR2 SVGEGT. The CDR3 spans 14 residues.

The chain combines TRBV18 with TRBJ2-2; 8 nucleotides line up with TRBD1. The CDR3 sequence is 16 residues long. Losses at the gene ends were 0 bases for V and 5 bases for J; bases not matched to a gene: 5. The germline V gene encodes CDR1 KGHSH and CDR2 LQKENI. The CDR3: CASSPPTGGMTGELFF. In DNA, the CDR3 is TGTGCCAGCTCACCACCAACAGGGGGAATGACCGGGGAGCTGTTTTTT. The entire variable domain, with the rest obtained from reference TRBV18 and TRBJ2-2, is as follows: NAGVMQNPRHLVRRRGQEARLRCSPMKGHSHVYWYRQLPEEGLKFMVYLQKENIIDESGMPKERFSAEFPKEGPSILRIQQVVRGDSAAYFCASSPPTGGMTGELFFGEGSRLTVL.